This passage covers 2 T cell receptor beta chains from one sample sequenced in a study of tumor-infiltrating lymphocytes in primary liver carcinoma (dated by TCRdb to 2015 to 2018). Total RNA and DNA were co-extracted without cell sorting from around 20-30 mg of bulk tissue using the AllPrep DNA/RNA mini kit. The sample was run on an Illumina HiSeq 2500. Starting from 500 to 650 ng total RNA, TCRbeta-specific cDNA was produced by reverse transcription with a constant-region primer and ProtoScript II reverse transcriptase. TCRbeta libraries were built with three nested multiplex PCR rounds, a slightly modified ARM-PCR procedure. The first two PCR rounds used multiplex TRBV1-TRBV30 forward primers with a Cbeta reverse primer, each for about 11 cycles. TCRdb reworked the public reads: Q25 trimming with fastp, MiXCR clone assembly, productive beta chains retained. Entries are consolidated by CDR3 protein sequence, retaining the most common genes and DNA. The sample table shows roughly 200,000 distinct CDR3 sequences, and about 85% are seen once. Of the sample, about a sixth is held by the ten largest clones.

The sequenced sample consisted of tumor tissue from primary liver carcinoma. Every receptor here comes from a man aged 35 to 55 with primary liver carcinoma and hepatitis B virus infection.

To note about this clonotype: The junction shows a germline mismatch at one end, possibly a read error. This chain connects TRBV29-1 to TRBJ2-5; 11 bases map to TRBD1. Germline values: CDR1 SQVTM, CDR2 ANQGSEA. The CDR3 has 15 amino acids. CDR3: CSVEADRGRAYTHYF. CDR3 nucleotide sequence: TGCAGCGTTGAAGCGGACAGGGGGCGAGCATATACCCATTACTTC. Combining the CDR3 with reference TRBV29-1 and TRBJ2-5 gives the whole variable domain SAVISQKPSRDICQRGTSLTIQCQVDSQVTMMFWYRQQPGQSLTLIATANQGSEATYESGFVIDKFPISRPNLTFSTLTVSNMSPEDSSIYLCSVEADRGRAYTHYFGPGTRLLVL.

Concerning this clonotype: This CDR3 is missing its conserved last phenylalanine or tryptophan, likely due to a read error. The DNA is omitted, as the CDR3 cannot be located on it reliably, and the CDR3 follows TCRdb's listing. V and J are TRBV29-1 and TRBJ2-1; no check of the table's D call, TRBD2, against the DNA was made. Germline-derived CDR1 and CDR2 are SQVTM and ANQGSEA. The CDR3 contains 12 residues when both ends are counted. CDR3 protein: CSVALISGRKFI.